Following are 22 T cell receptor beta chains from one sample sequenced in a study of T cells in Graves' hyperthyroidism and ophthalmopathy. Using RNA transcripts as the source, TCR beta CDR3 regions were amplified. Researchers ran a first-round RT-PCR on the TCR CDR3 using the HTBI primer set. In TCRdb, the multiplex PCR reads were re-called with MiXCR into one record per CDR3 protein. The data hold about 130,000 distinct CDR3 sequences, with around 20% observed a single time. Input material: blood. The origin of the receptors is a woman aged 45-65 years with Graves' hyperthyroidism that later progressed to Graves' ophthalmopathy.

This clonotype was detected many times. The chain carries TRBV5-1 and TRBJ2-3; tentatively, D is TRBD2 (6 bases). Trimming cost V 5 bases and J 0 bases, with 16 bases left between them. CDR1 SGHRS and CDR2 YFSETQ come from the germline V gene. The CDR3 spans 16 residues. In nucleotides, the CDR3 is TGCGCCAGCAGTCCCCGGACTATTCATAGCACAGATACGCAGTATTTT. Amino acids: CASSPRTIHSTDTQYF.

The chain links TRBV6-1 to TRBJ1-3; no definite D call. The CDR3 runs to 16 residues. CDR1 is MNHNS and CDR2 is SASEGT in the germline V gene. Trimming shortened V by 5 bases and J by 2 bases, and 16 bases separated the two germline ends. CDR3 protein: CASSRREFSTGNTIYF. In DNA, the CDR3 is TGTGCCAGCAGTCGACGGGAGTTTTCGACTGGAAACACCATATATTTT.

This clonotype was recorded a few times. The chain joins TRBV6-5 to TRBJ1-6; maybe TRBD1 (5 bases). Germline V gene lookup returns CDR1 MNHEY and CDR2 SVGAGI. The CDR3 covers 17 residues. Deletions cut 0 bases from V and 2 bases from J, with 11 bases between. The CDR3 loop reads CASSYSQGAAYNSPLHF. Written as DNA, the CDR3 is TGTGCCAGCAGTTACTCTCAGGGTGCAGCCTATAATTCACCCCTCCACTTT.

The rearrangement joins TRBV6-2 or TRBV6-3 to TRBJ2-2, with D uncertain. Germline CDR1 and CDR2: MNHEY and SVGEGT. Trimming took off 1 base at V and 5 bases at J, with 11 bases between the two ends. The CDR3 contains 15 residues. As DNA, the CDR3 is TGTGCCAGCAGTTACTTAGGTGCGGCTACCGGGGAGCTGTTTTTT. Its translation is CASSYLGAATGELFF.

The genes are TRBV9 and TRBJ2-2, with 10 bases matching TRBD2. The J segment lost 0 bases and the V segment lost 4 bases, leaving 9 bases of the junction unmatched. The germline gives CDR1 SGDLS, CDR2 YYNGEE. The CDR3 is 18 residues long. The CDR3: CASSPGRTSGPNTGELFF. DNA for the CDR3: TGTGCCAGCAGCCCAGGGAGGACTAGCGGACCGAACACCGGGGAGCTGTTTTTT. Based on the CDR3 plus reference TRBV9 and TRBJ2-2, the full variable domain is DSGVTQTPKHLITATGQRVTLRCSPRSGDLSVYWYQQSLDQGLQFLIQYYNGEERAKGNILERFSAQQFPDLHSELNLSSLELGDSALYFCASSPGRTSGPNTGELFFGEGSRLTVL.

In this sample, this clonotype turned up many times. The J gene is TRBJ2-3, the V gene TRBV11-2; 11 bases match TRBD2. The germline CDR1 and CDR2 sequences are SGHAT and FQNNGV. CDR3 length: 16 amino acids. The ends lost 5 bases at V and 3 bases at J; junction bases unmatched: 7. The CDR3 protein is CASSPTSGRRTDTQYF. The CDR3 region has the DNA TGTGCCAGCAGCCCCACTAGCGGGAGAAGAACAGATACGCAGTATTTT.

The chain has TRBV5-1 and TRBJ2-1; 11 bases line up with TRBD2. This CDR3 region has 16 residues. Looked up from germline, CDR1 is SGHRS and CDR2 is YFSETQ. V lost 3 bases, J lost 3 bases, and 5 bases stayed unmatched. CDR3 DNA: TGCGCCAGCAGCTCTCCGGGGACTAGCGGCTACAATGAGCAGTTCTTC. The encoded protein is CASSSPGTSGYNEQFF.

The V call is TRBV12-3 or TRBV12-4, the J call TRBJ1-2; a possible D gene is TRBD1 (5 bases). Trimming removed 6 bases at V and 4 bases at J, with 15 bases between. This CDR3 is 14 amino acids long. The CDR3 bases are TGTGCCAGCAGACCAGGGTGGGAGAGCTATGGCTACACCTTC. This translates into CASRPGWESYGYTF.

This clonotype was seen many times. The chain recombines TRBV28 with TRBJ1-1; D is uncertain. Trimming pared 1 base from V and 0 bases from J, leaving 6 bases between. CDR1 and CDR2 from the germline V gene are MDHEN and SYDVKM. CDR3 length: 14 residues. CDR3 region: CASSLSLMNTEAFF. The CDR3 nucleotides read TGTGCCAGCAGTTTATCTCTGATGAACACTGAAGCTTTCTTT. The entire variable domain, with the rest obtained from reference TRBV28 and TRBJ1-1, is as follows: DVKVTQSSRYLVKRTGEKVFLECVQDMDHENMFWYRQDPGLGLRLIYFSYDVKMKEKGDIPEGYSVSREKKERFSLILESASTNQTSMYLCASSLSLMNTEAFFGQGTRLTVV.

This clonotype has at least ten counts. The J gene is TRBJ2-1, the V gene TRBV20-1; D remains unclear. Trimming stripped 3 bases from V and 7 bases from J, with 10 bases between. CDR1 is DFQATT and CDR2 is SNEGSKA in the germline V gene (reference sequence). This CDR3 contains 12 residues. The CDR3 loop is CSASFTRNEQFF. For the CDR3, the DNA is TGCAGTGCTAGTTTCACTCGAAATGAGCAGTTCTTC.

The CDR3 nucleotides are TGTGCCAGCACTCTAAACAGGGGCGAGAACACTGAAGCTTTCTTT. This gives the protein CASTLNRGENTEAFF. The rearrangement uses TRBV12-3 or TRBV12-4 and TRBJ1-1; 7 nucleotides match TRBD1. The CDR3 loop spans 15 amino acids. V shed 7 bases, J shed 1 base, and the junction held 9 bases outside the gene matches.

The V call is TRBV3-1, the J call TRBJ2-3; maybe TRBD2 (6 bases). Trimming removed 9 bases at V and 4 bases at J, with 20 bases between. Germline-derived CDR1 and CDR2 are LGHDT and YNNKEL (reference sequence). CDR3 length: 15 residues. In nucleotides, the CDR3 is TGTGCCAGTAAACAAGGACTACCAGGCTCAGATACGCAGTATTTT. As protein: CASKQGLPGSDTQYF.

This chain connects TRBV11-2 to TRBJ2-7; D is perhaps TRBD2 (6 bases). CDR1 is SGHAT, CDR2 FQNNGV, per germline. V lost 1 base and J lost 4, with 8 bases in between. This CDR3 has 13 amino acids. CDR3 coding DNA: TGTGCCAGCAGCTTAGGGGGGGTTTACGAGCAGTACTTC. As protein: CASSLGGVYEQYF.

There are many counts of this clonotype. The chain couples TRBV29-1 to TRBJ2-2; TRBD1 agrees at 7 bases. The ends lost 4 bases at V and 4 bases at J; junction bases unmatched: 6. Looked up from germline, CDR1 is SQVTM and CDR2 is ANQGSEA. The CDR3 contains 14 residues. CDR3 in DNA: TGCAGCGTTGGCCACGGGACAGTCACCGGGGAGCTGTTTTTT. Residues: CSVGHGTVTGELFF.

V and J are TRBV7-2 and TRBJ2-1; 11 bases are shared with TRBD2. The trim removed 1 base at V and 0 bases at J, leaving 5 bases unmatched. CDR1 and CDR2 from the germline V gene are SGHTA and FQGNSA. This CDR3 has 18 residues. Here the CDR3 reads CASSLGTSGPSSYNEQFF. Here the CDR3 DNA reads TGTGCCAGCAGCTTAGGGACTAGCGGGCCAAGCTCCTACAATGAGCAGTTCTTC.

This clonotype showed up many times. This chain connects TRBV12-3 or TRBV12-4 to TRBJ2-7, with D perhaps matching TRBD2 (6 bases). Trimming pared 6 bases from V and 6 bases from J, leaving 9 bases between. The CDR3 spans 11 residues. The CDR3 region is CASRREIEQYF. Here the CDR3 DNA reads TGTGCCAGCAGACGGGAGATCGAGCAGTACTTC.

The CDR3 sequence: CASSVGQGGNTEAFF. CDR3 DNA: TGCGCCAGCAGCGTGGGACAGGGGGGGAACACTGAAGCTTTCTTT. V gene TRBV5-1 combines with J gene TRBJ1-1; TRBD1 aligns across 11 bases. Germline loops: CDR1 SGHRS, CDR2 YFSETQ. Losses at the gene ends were 4 bases for V and 1 base for J; bases not matched to a gene: 3. This CDR3 spans 15 amino acids.

J is TRBJ2-7 and V is TRBV12-3 or TRBV12-4; D is possibly TRBD1 (6 bases). V lost 6 bases, J lost 10 bases, and 16 bases lay in between. There are 12 residues in the CDR3. The CDR3: CASRSGQFEQYF. Here the CDR3 DNA reads TGTGCCAGCAGGTCCGGACAGTTCGAACAGTACTTC.

This clonotype came up many times. The rearrangement uses TRBV12-3 or TRBV12-4 and TRBJ1-3; tentative D call: TRBD1 (6 bases). V shed 5 bases and J shed 2 bases, with 31 bases lying between them. This CDR3 region has 21 residues. The CDR3 sequence: CASSPRPAGSKIQGPGNTIYF. In DNA, the CDR3 is TGTGCCAGCAGTCCGCGACCCGCAGGATCTAAGATTCAGGGGCCTGGAAACACCATATATTTT.

In its sample, this clonotype was seen many times. The chain employs TRBV12-3 or TRBV12-4 and TRBJ2-1, with 11 bases fitting TRBD2. With V trimmed by 9 bases and J by 4 bases, 5 bases remained unmatched. This CDR3 comprises 14 residues. DNA of the CDR3: TGTGCCAGTTTAGCGGGAGGGCGATACAATGAGCAGTTCTTC. This sequence encodes CASLAGGRYNEQFF.

The gene calls are TRBV27 and TRBJ2-5, with 12 nucleotides matching TRBD2. V was pared by 6 bases and J by 12 bases, with 8 bases of the junction left unmatched. Germline values: CDR1 MNHEY, CDR2 SMNVEV (reference sequence). CDR3 length equals 13 residues. The DNA for the CDR3 is TGTGCCAGCAGCCCTTCTAGCGGGAGGGGGGAGTACTTC. This encodes CASSPSSGRGEYF.

This clonotype was observed at least ten times. This chain uses TRBV2 with TRBJ2-3; 9 nucleotides line up with TRBD1. Germline-derived CDR1 and CDR2 are SNHLY and FYNNEI. J lost 2 bases, V lost 6 bases, and 6 bases had no gene match. The CDR3 is 15 residues long. CDR3 DNA sequence: TGTGCCAGCAGCTTACAGGGGGCCAACACAGATACGCAGTATTTT. This gives the protein CASSLQGANTDTQYF.